The T cell receptor beta chain described here comes from a study of cytomegalovirus exposure and HLA in healthy donors. Whole-study findings and limits: Analysis performed later showed TCR beta chains linked to HLA being more clonally expanded than equally common others. Previous analysis showed most TCR beta V segments were productive about 87% or about 30% of the time. Immune exposure was documented only through CMV serostatus.

Primers for the PCR totalled 60 Vbeta and 13 Jbeta. Per the original methods: A follow-up analysis tallied 65 million to 80 million unique TCR beta chains, about 10 million shared. Assay: immunoSEQ multiplex PCR; the TCRdb copy retains only in-frame clones and omits some. The V and J calls and the clone size are those of that table, but D and trimming were determined from the DNA. Of roughly 150,000 clones listed, approximately 80% were seen once; the top ten hold roughly 9.7%. V trimming: 5 bases; J trimming: 4 bases; junction bases outside the gene matches: 2. The CDR3 spans 14 residues. Germline V lookup: CDR1 MNHEY, CDR2 SMNVEV (reference sequence). A word on this clone: Its antigen is as yet unknown.

This chain connects TRBV27 to TRBJ1-6; 7 nucleotides line up with TRBD1. The sequenced sample was PBMCs. The source is a man between 18 and 29 years old in good health and CMV-seropositive. CDR3 protein: CASSTGQYNSPLHF. Here the CDR3 DNA reads TGTGCCAGCAGTACGGGACAGTATAATTCACCCCTCCACTTT.